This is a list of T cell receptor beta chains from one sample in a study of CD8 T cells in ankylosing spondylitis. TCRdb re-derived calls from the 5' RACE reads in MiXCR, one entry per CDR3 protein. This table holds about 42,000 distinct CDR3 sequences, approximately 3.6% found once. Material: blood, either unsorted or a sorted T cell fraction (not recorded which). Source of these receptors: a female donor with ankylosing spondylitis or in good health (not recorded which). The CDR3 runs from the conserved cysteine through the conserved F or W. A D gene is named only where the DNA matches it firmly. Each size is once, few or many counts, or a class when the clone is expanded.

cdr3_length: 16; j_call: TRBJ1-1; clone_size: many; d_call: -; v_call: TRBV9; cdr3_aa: CASSYREALEDTEAFF; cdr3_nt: TGTGCCAGCAGCTACCGAGAGGCCTTAGAGGACACTGAAGCTTTCTTT
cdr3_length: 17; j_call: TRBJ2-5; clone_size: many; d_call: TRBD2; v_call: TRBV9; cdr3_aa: CASSVAFPAGGQETQYF; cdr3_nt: TGTGCCAGCAGCGTAGCTTTTCCGGCGGGAGGACAAGAGACCCAGTACTTC
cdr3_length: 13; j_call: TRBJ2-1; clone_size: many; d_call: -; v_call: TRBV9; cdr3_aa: CASSVATRNEQFF; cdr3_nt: TGTGCCAGCAGCGTAGCTACTAGAAATGAGCAGTTCTTC
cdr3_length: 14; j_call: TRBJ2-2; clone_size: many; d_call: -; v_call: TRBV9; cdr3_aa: CASSVLGKTGELFF; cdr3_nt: TGTGCCAGCAGCGTACTAGGTAAAACCGGGGAGCTGTTTTTT
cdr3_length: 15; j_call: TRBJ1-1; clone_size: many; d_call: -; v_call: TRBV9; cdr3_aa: CASSPSGRRNTEAFF; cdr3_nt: TGTGCCAGCAGCCCCTCGGGACGAAGGAACACTGAAGCTTTCTTT
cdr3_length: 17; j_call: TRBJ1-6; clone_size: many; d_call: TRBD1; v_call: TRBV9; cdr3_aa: CASSSGTGRLGNSPLHF; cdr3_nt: TGTGCCAGCAGCTCGGGGACAGGGAGACTTGGTAATTCACCCCTCCACTTT
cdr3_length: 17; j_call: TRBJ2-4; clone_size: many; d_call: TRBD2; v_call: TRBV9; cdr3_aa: CASSVPENGGAKNIQYF; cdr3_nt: TGTGCCAGCAGCGTTCCGGAGAACGGGGGGGCCAAAAACATTCAGTACTTC
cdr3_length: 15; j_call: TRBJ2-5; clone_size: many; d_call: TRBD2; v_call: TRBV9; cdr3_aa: CASGSSGGADETQYF; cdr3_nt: TGTGCCAGCGGATCTAGCGGGGGGGCCGATGAGACCCAGTACTTC
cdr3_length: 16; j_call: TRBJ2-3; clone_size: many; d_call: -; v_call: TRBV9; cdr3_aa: CASSPNRGAPTDTQYF; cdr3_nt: TGTGCCAGCAGCCCGAATCGGGGGGCGCCCACAGATACGCAGTATTTT
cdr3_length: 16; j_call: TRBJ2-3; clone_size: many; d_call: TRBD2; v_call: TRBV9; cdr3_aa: CASSAGGFTWSDTQYF; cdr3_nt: TGTGCCAGCAGCGCCGGGGGGTTCACGTGGTCAGATACGCAGTATTTT
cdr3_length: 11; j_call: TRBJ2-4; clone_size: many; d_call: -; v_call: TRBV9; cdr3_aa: CASSRGYIQYF; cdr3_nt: TGTGCCAGCAGCAGGGGATACATTCAGTACTTC
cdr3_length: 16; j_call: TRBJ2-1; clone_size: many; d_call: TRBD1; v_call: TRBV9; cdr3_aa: CASSVSLGQGIAEQFF; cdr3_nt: TGTGCCAGCAGCGTCTCACTGGGACAGGGGATCGCTGAGCAGTTCTTC
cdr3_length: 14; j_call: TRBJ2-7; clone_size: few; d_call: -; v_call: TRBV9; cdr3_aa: CASSVGQEYYEQYF; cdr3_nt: TGTGCCAGCAGCGTAGGGCAGGAGTACTACGAGCAGTACTTC